This T cell receptor beta chain emerged from a study of Tregs in tolerant kidney transplant recipients. As for the study in general: The nonmyeloablative bone marrow transplants came from related graft donors, with transient mixed chimerism.

Concerning this clone: The antigen is not known.

The study's findings and limits: Tolerant patients' donor-specific Tregs expanded beyond overall Tregs, suggesting antigen-driven growth.

Data came from immunoSEQ multiplex PCR; TCRdb stores just in-frame clones and leaves some out. This table holds about 94,000 clones, approximately 94% found once. The germline V gene has CDR1 SGDLS and CDR2 YYNGEE. V was clipped by 0 bases and J by 3 bases, with 15 bases between them. The CDR3 length is 16 residues. The starting material was CD4+ T cells from blood, obtained before the transplant. The chain links TRBV9 to TRBJ1-2, with TRBD1 as a possible D gene (5 bases). This TCR came from a human donor who received a combined kidney and bone marrow transplant. The CDR3 DNA reads TGTGCCAGCAGCGTAGGAGGCTTCAGGGAGGACTATGGCTACACCTTC. Its translation is CASSVGGFREDYGYTF. The full variable domain, completed using reference TRBV9 and TRBJ1-2, is DSGVTQTPKHLITATGQRVTLRCSPRSGDLSVYWYQQSLDQGLQFLIQYYNGEERAKGNILERFSAQQFPDLHSELNLSSLELGDSALYFCASSVGGFREDYGYTFGSGTRLTVV.